This T cell receptor beta chain originates from a study of PD-1 blockade in classical Hodgkin lymphoma. Overall study results and limits: Compared with healthy donors, newly diagnosed patients reportedly showed lower baseline TCR diversity. Possible causes of repertoire differences, disease activity or prior therapy, remain undefined.

CDR3 length equals 15 residues. V dropped 6 bases and J dropped 9; count of bases not matched to a gene: 8. From germline, CDR1 is MNHNS and CDR2 SASEGT. Data came from immunoSEQ multiplex PCR; TCRdb stores just in-frame clones and leaves some out. Here the sample spans around 50,000 clones, around 76% being singletons. About this clone itself: As yet, its antigen is unknown.

Time point noted: cycle 4 day 1 (C4D1), after more than five weeks of nivolumab. Each of the patients experienced relapse following autologous stem cell transplantation, and their brentuximab vedotin exposure differed. This sample comprised peripheral blood mononuclear cells (PBMCs), obtained before the fourth cycle of nivolumab. The V call is TRBV6-1, the J call TRBJ2-1; 13 nucleotides match TRBD2. The receptor was derived from a human donor with classical Hodgkin lymphoma. The CDR3 DNA reads as TGTGCCAGCAGCACCGGACTAGCGGGAGTGGGTGAGCAGTTCTTC. Encoded protein: CASSTGLAGVGEQFF.